This paragraph reports one TCR beta chain. No antigen is known for it. Patients were ruled out by autoimmune disease history or systemic immunosuppression. Germline V gene sequence: CDR1 SGHTA, CDR2 FQGNSA. The V end lost 1 base, the J end lost 0 bases, and 10 bases lay between the germline ends. CDR3 size: 15 residues. Sequenced by immunoSEQ multiplex PCR; TCRdb stores in-frame clones only, minus some. The sample has over 55,000 clones; roughly 90% are singletons. The data were taken from a study of OX40 agonist ivuxolimab in advanced cancers. Whole-study findings and limits: The study found that CD8+ T cells averaged more expanded clones than CD4+.

This TCR came from an adult with an advanced solid tumor such as melanoma, head and neck, liver or kidney cancer. The chain has TRBV7-2 and TRBJ2-7; perhaps D is TRBD1 or TRBD2 (6 bases each). Here the sequenced sample was CD4+ or CD8+ T cells sorted from blood, taken in a trial of the OX40 agonist ivuxolimab. The CDR3 reads CASSLGGASSYEQYF. The DNA for the CDR3 is TGTGCCAGCAGCTTAGGGGGGGCGAGCTCCTACGAGCAGTACTTC.